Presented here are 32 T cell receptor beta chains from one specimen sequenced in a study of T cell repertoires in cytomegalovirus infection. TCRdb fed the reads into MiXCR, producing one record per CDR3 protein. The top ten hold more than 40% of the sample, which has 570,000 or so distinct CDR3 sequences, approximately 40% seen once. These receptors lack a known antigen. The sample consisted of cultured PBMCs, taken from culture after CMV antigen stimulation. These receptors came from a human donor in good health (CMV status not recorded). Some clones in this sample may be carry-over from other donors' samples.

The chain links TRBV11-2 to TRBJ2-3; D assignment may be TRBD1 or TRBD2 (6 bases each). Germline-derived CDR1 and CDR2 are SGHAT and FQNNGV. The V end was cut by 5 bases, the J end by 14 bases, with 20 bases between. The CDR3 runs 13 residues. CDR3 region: CASSPNRVGGWYF. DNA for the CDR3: TGTGCCAGCAGCCCGAACAGGGTAGGGGGGTGGTATTTT.

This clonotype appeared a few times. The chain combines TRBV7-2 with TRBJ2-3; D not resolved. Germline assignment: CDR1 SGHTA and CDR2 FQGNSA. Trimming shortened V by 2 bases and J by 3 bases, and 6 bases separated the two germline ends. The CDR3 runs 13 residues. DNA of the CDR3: TGTGCCAGCAGCTTACTCACTACAGATACGCAGTATTTT. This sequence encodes CASSLLTTDTQYF.

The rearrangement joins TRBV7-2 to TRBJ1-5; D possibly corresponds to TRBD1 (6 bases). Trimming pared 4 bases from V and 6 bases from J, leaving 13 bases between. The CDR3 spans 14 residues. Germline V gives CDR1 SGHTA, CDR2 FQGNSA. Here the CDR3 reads CASSSQGVSQPQHF. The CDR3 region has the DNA TGTGCCAGCAGCTCACAGGGAGTTAGTCAGCCCCAGCATTTT.

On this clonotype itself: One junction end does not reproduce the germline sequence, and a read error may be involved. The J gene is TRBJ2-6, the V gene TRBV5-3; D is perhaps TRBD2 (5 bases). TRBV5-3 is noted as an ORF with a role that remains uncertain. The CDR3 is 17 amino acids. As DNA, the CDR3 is TGTGCCAGCAGCTTGCTTATGAGGGCCTCTGGGGCCAACGTCCTGACTTTC. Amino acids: CASSLLMRASGANVLTF.

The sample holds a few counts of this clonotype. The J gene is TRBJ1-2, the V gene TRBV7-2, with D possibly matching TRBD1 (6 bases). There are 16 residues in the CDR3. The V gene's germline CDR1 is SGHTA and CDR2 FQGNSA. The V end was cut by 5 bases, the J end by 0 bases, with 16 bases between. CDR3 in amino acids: CASSRTAGDPNYGYTF. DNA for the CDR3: TGTGCCAGCAGCCGAACCGCAGGGGATCCTAACTATGGCTACACCTTC.

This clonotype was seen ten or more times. CDR3 sequence reads: CASSLRLAGSYEQYF. CDR3 DNA: TGTGCCAGCAGCTTAAGACTAGCGGGCTCCTACGAGCAGTACTTC. The chain uses TRBV7-2 and TRBJ2-7, with 10 bases matching TRBD2. The CDR3 runs 15 residues. CDR1 SGHTA and CDR2 FQGNSA come from the germline V gene. V dropped 2 bases and J dropped 0; count of bases not matched to a gene: 1.

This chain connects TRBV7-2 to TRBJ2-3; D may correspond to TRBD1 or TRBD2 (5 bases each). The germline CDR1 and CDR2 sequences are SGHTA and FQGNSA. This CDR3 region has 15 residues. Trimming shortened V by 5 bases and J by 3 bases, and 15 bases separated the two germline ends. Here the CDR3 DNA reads TGTGCCAGCAGCCCATTCGGTGGGGGTACAGATACGCAGTATTTT. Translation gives CASSPFGGGTDTQYF.

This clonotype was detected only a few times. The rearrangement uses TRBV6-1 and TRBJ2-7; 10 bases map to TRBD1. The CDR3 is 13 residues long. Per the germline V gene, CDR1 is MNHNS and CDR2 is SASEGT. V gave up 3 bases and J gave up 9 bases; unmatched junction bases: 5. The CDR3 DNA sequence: TGTGCCAGCAGTGAGACAGGGGGCGAACGGCAGTACTTC. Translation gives CASSETGGERQYF.

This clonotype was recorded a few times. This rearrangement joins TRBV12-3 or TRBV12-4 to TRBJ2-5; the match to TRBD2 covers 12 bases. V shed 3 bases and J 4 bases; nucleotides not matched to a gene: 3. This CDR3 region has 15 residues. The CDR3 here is CASSFLAGGTETQYF. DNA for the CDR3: TGTGCCAGCAGTTTCCTAGCGGGAGGGACAGAGACCCAGTACTTC.

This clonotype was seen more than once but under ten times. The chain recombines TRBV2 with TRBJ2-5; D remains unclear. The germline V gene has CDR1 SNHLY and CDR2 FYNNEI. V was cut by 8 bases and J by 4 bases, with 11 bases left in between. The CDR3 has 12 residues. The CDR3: CASGRPGETQYF. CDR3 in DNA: TGTGCCAGCGGTAGGCCGGGAGAGACCCAGTACTTC.

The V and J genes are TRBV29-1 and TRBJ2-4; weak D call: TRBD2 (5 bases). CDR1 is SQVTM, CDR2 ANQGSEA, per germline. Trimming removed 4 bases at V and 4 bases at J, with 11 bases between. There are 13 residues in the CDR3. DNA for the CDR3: TGCAGCGTTGTCGAGGGTGCAAAAAACATTCAGTACTTC. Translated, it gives CSVVEGAKNIQYF.

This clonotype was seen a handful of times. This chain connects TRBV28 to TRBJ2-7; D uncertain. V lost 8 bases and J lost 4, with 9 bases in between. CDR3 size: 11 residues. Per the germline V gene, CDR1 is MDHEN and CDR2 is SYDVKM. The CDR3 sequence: CASGVEYEQYF. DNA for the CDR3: TGTGCCAGCGGGGTGGAGTACGAGCAGTACTTC.

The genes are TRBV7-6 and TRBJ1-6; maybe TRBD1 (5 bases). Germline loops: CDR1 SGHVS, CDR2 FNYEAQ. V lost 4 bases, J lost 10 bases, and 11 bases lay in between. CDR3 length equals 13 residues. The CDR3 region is CASSSNWGSPLHF. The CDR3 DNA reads TGTGCCAGCAGCTCTAATTGGGGGTCACCCCTCCACTTT.

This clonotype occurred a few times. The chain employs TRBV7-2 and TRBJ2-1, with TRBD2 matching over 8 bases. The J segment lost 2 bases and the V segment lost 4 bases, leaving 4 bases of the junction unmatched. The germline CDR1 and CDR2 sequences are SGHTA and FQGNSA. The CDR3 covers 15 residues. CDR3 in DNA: TGTGCCAGCAGCTCCCCGGGACTAGCCTACAATGAGCAGTTCTTC. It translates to CASSSPGLAYNEQFF.

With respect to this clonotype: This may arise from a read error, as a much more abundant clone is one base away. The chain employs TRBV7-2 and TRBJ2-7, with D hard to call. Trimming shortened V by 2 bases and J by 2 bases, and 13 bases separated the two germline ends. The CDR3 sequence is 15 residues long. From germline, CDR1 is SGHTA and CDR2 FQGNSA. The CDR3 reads CASSLLGNMTYEQYF. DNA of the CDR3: TGTGCCAGCAGCTTATTGGGTAACATGACCTACGAGCAGTACTTC.

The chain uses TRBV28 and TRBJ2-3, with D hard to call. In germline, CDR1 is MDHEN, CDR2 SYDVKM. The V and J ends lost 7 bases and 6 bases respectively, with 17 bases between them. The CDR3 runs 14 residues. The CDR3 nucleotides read TGTGCCAGCACTCTGACGGTTGCTTTGGATACGCAGTATTTT. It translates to CASTLTVALDTQYF.

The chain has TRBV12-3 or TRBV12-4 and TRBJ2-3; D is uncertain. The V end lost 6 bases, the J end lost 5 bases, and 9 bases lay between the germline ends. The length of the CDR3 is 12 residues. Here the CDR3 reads CASREVGDTQYF. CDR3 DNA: TGTGCCAGCAGAGAGGTCGGAGATACGCAGTATTTT.

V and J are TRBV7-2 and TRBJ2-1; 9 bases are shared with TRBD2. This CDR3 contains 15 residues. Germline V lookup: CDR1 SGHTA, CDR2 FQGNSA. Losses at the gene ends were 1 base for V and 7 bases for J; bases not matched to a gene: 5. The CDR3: CASSLGREGGNEQFF. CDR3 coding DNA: TGTGCCAGCAGCTTAGGGCGGGAGGGTGGGAATGAGCAGTTCTTC. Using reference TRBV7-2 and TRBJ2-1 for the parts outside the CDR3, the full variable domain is GAGVSQSPSNKVTEKGKDVELRCDPISGHTALYWYRQSLGQGLEFLIYFQGNSAPDKSGLPSDRFSAERTGGSVSTLTIQRTQQEDSAVYLCASSLGREGGNEQFFGPGTRLTVL.

CDR3 loop: CAISESGGGYGYTF. As DNA, the CDR3 is TGTGCCATCAGTGAGTCGGGGGGCGGCTATGGCTACACCTTC. V usage is TRBV10-3 and J usage is TRBJ1-2; weak D call: TRBD1 (6 bases). The CDR3 contains 14 residues. In germline, CDR1 is ENHRY, CDR2 SYGVKD. The V gene lost 0 bases and the J gene lost 4 bases, with 9 bases spanning the gap.

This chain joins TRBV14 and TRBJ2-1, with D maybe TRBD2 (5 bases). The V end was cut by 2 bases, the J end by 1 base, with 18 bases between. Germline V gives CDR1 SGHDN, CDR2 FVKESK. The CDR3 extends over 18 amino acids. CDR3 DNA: TGTGCCAGCAGCCAACCACTGATCCCAACTAGTTCCTACAATGAGCAGTTCTTC. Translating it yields CASSQPLIPTSSYNEQFF.

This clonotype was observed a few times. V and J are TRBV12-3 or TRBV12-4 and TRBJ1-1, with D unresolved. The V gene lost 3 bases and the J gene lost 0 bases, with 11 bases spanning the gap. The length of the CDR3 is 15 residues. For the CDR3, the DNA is TGTGCCAGCAGTTTGTTTCGGTACTTGAACACTGAAGCTTTCTTT. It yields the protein CASSLFRYLNTEAFF.

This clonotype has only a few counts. CDR3 protein: CASSLAWGSTEAFF. The CDR3 nucleotides are TGTGCCAGCAGCTTAGCCTGGGGATCCACTGAAGCTTTCTTT. This rearrangement joins TRBV7-2 to TRBJ1-1, with no clear D. V lost 0 bases and J lost 4, with 9 bases in between. Germline assignment: CDR1 SGHTA and CDR2 FQGNSA. CDR3 length: 14 amino acids.

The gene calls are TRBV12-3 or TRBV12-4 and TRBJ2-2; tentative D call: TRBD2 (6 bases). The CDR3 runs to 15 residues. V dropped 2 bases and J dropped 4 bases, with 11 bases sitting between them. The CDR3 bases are TGTGCCAGCAGTTTAAGGGAGGCGACCACCGGGGAGCTGTTTTTT. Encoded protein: CASSLREATTGELFF.

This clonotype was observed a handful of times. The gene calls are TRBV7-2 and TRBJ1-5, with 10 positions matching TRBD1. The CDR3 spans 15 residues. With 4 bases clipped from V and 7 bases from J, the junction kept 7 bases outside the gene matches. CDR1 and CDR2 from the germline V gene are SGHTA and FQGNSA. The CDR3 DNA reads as TGTGCCAGCAGCTCTAGACAGGGGGCAGGGCAGCCCCAGCATTTT. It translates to CASSSRQGAGQPQHF. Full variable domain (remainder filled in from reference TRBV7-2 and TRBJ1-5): GAGVSQSPSNKVTEKGKDVELRCDPISGHTALYWYRQSLGQGLEFLIYFQGNSAPDKSGLPSDRFSAERTGGSVSTLTIQRTQQEDSAVYLCASSSRQGAGQPQHFGDGTRLSIL.

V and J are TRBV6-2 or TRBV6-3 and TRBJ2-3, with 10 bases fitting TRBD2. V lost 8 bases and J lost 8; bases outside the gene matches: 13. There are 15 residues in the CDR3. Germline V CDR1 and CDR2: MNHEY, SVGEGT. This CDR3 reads CASQFSGRSLSTQYF. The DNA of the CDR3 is TGTGCCAGCCAATTTAGCGGGAGGAGTCTTAGTACGCAGTATTTT.

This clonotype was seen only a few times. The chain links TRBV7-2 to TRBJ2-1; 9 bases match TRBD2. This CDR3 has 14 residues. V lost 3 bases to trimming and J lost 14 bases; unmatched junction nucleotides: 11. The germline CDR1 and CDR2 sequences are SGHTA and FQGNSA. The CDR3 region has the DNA TGTGCCAGCAGCTTCCGACTAGCGGACACGGGGGAGTTCTTC. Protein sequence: CASSFRLADTGEFF. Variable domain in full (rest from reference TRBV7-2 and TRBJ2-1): GAGVSQSPSNKVTEKGKDVELRCDPISGHTALYWYRQSLGQGLEFLIYFQGNSAPDKSGLPSDRFSAERTGGSVSTLTIQRTQQEDSAVYLCASSFRLADTGEFFGPGTRLTVL.

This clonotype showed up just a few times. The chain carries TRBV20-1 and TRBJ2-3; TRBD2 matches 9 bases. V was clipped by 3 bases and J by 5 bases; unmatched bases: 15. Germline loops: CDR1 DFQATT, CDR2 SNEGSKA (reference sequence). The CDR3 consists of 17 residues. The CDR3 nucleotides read TGCAGTGCTAGCGCTGGTAGCGGGGGACTCTACGGAGATACGCAGTATTTT. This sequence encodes CSASAGSGGLYGDTQYF.

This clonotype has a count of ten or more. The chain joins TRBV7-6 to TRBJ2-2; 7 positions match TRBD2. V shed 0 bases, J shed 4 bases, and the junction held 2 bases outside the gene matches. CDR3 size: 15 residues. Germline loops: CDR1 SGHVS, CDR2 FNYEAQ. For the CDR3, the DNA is TGTGCCAGCAGCTTAGCCGGGGGGAGCACCGGGGAGCTGTTTTTT. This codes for CASSLAGGSTGELFF.

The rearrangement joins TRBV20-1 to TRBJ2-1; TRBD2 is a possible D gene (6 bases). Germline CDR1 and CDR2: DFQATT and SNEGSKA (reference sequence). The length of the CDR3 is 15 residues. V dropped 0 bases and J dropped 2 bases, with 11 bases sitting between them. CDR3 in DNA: TGCAGTGCTAGAGATATAGCGGCGGCCTACAATGAGCAGTTCTTC. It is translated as CSARDIAAAYNEQFF.

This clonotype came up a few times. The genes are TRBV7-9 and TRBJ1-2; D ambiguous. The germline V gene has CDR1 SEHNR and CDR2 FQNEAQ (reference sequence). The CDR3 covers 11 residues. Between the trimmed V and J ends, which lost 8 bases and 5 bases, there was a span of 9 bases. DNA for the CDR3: TGTGCCAGCTTCCAACTATATGGCTACACCTTC. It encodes CASFQLYGYTF.

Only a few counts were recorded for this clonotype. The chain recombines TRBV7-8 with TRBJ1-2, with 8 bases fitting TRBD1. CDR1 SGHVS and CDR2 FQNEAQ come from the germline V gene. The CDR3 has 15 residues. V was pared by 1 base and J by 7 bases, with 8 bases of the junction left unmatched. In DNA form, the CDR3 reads TGTGCCAGCAGCTTAGAGCGGACAGGGTATCTTGGCTACACCTTC. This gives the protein CASSLERTGYLGYTF.

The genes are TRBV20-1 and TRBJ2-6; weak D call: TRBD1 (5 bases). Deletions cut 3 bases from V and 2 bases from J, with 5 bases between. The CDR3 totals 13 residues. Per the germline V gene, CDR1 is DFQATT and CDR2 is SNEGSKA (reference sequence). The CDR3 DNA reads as TGCAGTGCTAGCAGGGCTGGGGCCAACGTCCTGACTTTC. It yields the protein CSASRAGANVLTF.